This is a list of T cell receptor beta chains from one sample in a study of T cells in localized non-small cell lung cancer. TCRdb's table, derived via immunoSEQ multiplex PCR, lists solely in-frame clones and lacks some. Here the sample spans about 52,000 clones, 86% being singletons. Sequences were derived from peripheral blood, sampled before any cancer treatment. The receptors stem from a male donor at least 60 years old with stage III squamous cell lung carcinoma. Both conserved end residues are part of each CDR3. The D gene is left open where the match is weak. Rows give clone size only sometimes, using once, few, many, or a class for an expanded clone.

clone_size: NA
v_call: TRBV30
d_call: NA
j_call: TRBJ1-4
cdr3_nt: TGTGCCTGTAGCCGGGGGCTAGGTGAAAAACTGTTTTTT
cdr3_aa: CACSRGLGEKLFF

clone_size: NA
v_call: TRBV5-1
d_call: NA
j_call: TRBJ1-6
cdr3_nt: TGCGCCTCTACCCAGGAGCGGGGCACAGCGGATTCACCCCTCCACTTT
cdr3_aa: CASTQERGTADSPLHF

clone_size: NA
v_call: TRBV5-1
d_call: TRBD2
j_call: TRBJ2-1
cdr3_nt: TGCGCCAGCAGCACCGGACTAGAACCCTCCTACAATGAGCAGTTCTTC
cdr3_aa: CASSTGLEPSYNEQFF

clone_size: NA
v_call: TRBV27
d_call: NA
j_call: TRBJ1-1
cdr3_nt: TGTGCCAGCAGAAGCGCCACGGGGGTGTTCGCTGAAGCTTTCTTT
cdr3_aa: CASRSATGVFAEAFF

clone_size: NA
v_call: TRBV7-2
d_call: NA
j_call: TRBJ2-2
cdr3_nt: TGTGCCAGCAGCTTAGGTCCCATCAAGGTTATCACCGGGGAGCTGTTTTTT
cdr3_aa: CASSLGPIKVITGELFF

clone_size: NA
v_call: TRBV7-9
d_call: TRBD1
j_call: TRBJ2-7
cdr3_nt: TGTGCCAGCAGCGGGTGGGACAGGACCCCCGAGCAGTACTTC
cdr3_aa: CASSGWDRTPEQYF

clone_size: NA
v_call: TRBV4-1
d_call: TRBD1
j_call: TRBJ2-7
cdr3_nt: TGCGCCAGCAGTCCACGGACAGGTTCCACGTACGAGCAGTACTTC
cdr3_aa: CASSPRTGSTYEQYF

clone_size: NA
v_call: TRBV5-1
d_call: NA
j_call: TRBJ2-4
cdr3_nt: TGCGCCAGCAGCTTGTTGGGGGCGATGGACATTCAGTACTTC
cdr3_aa: CASSLLGAMDIQYF

clone_size: NA
v_call: TRBV7-9
d_call: TRBD2
j_call: TRBJ2-1
cdr3_nt: TGTGCCAGCAGCTCCGGGACTAGCGGTTACAATGAGCAGTTCTTC
cdr3_aa: CASSSGTSGYNEQFF

clone_size: NA
v_call: TRBV2
d_call: TRBD1
j_call: TRBJ2-1
cdr3_nt: TGTGCCAGCAGCCGGGACAGGGGGCGGCGGGCGCCTGAGCAGTTCTTC
cdr3_aa: CASSRDRGRRAPEQFF

clone_size: NA
v_call: TRBV5-1
d_call: NA
j_call: TRBJ2-1
cdr3_nt: TGCGCCAGCAGCTTGAGTACCGGGAGCTCCTACAATGAGCAGTTCTTC
cdr3_aa: CASSLSTGSSYNEQFF

clone_size: NA
v_call: TRBV23-1
d_call: NA
j_call: TRBJ2-2
cdr3_nt: TGCGCCAGCAGTCAATCCCCAGTAAACACCGGGGAGCTGTTTTTT
cdr3_aa: CASSQSPVNTGELFF

clone_size: NA
v_call: TRBV27
d_call: TRBD1
j_call: TRBJ1-6
cdr3_nt: TGTGCCAGCAGTCAGGGACAGGGGAATTCACCCCTCCACTTT
cdr3_aa: CASSQGQGNSPLHF

clone_size: NA
v_call: TRBV5-1
d_call: NA
j_call: TRBJ1-4
cdr3_nt: TGCGCCAGCAGCTCGGGACGGATCGAGGAAAAACTGTTTTTT
cdr3_aa: CASSSGRIEEKLFF

clone_size: NA
v_call: TRBV9
d_call: NA
j_call: TRBJ2-7
cdr3_nt: TGTGCCAGCAGCGTGACCCCGGGTGAATCCGGTTACGAGCAGTACTTC
cdr3_aa: CASSVTPGESGYEQYF

clone_size: NA
v_call: TRBV7-2
d_call: NA
j_call: TRBJ2-7
cdr3_nt: TGTGCCAGCAGCTTAGCCCGGGAGAGGTACGAGCAGTACTTC
cdr3_aa: CASSLARERYEQYF

clone_size: NA
v_call: TRBV9
d_call: TRBD1
j_call: TRBJ1-1
cdr3_nt: TGTGCCAGCAGCGTGGACAGGGTAGGCACTGAAGCTTTCTTT
cdr3_aa: CASSVDRVGTEAFF

clone_size: NA
v_call: TRBV14
d_call: TRBD1
j_call: TRBJ2-7
cdr3_nt: TGTGCCAGCAGGGGGGACAGCTCCTACGAGCAGTACTTC
cdr3_aa: CASRGDSSYEQYF

clone_size: few
v_call: TRBV27
d_call: NA
j_call: TRBJ1-6
cdr3_nt: TGTGCCACCAAGGGTTCGAGTTTCTCCTATAATTCACCCCTCCACTTT
cdr3_aa: CATKGSSFSYNSPLHF

clone_size: few
v_call: TRBV18
d_call: NA
j_call: TRBJ1-6
cdr3_nt: TGTGCCAGCTCACCAGGGTATGATTCACCCCTCCACTTT
cdr3_aa: CASSPGYDSPLHF

clone_size: few
v_call: TRBV18
d_call: NA
j_call: TRBJ1-5
cdr3_nt: TGTGCCAGCTCACCACTAGGGGGGGGCAATCAGCCCCAGCATTTT
cdr3_aa: CASSPLGGGNQPQHF

clone_size: NA
v_call: TRBV19
d_call: TRBD1
j_call: TRBJ2-2
cdr3_nt: TGTGCCACCCGGACAGGGGGCTGGACCGGGGAGCTGTTTTTT
cdr3_aa: CATRTGGWTGELFF

clone_size: NA
v_call: TRBV7-6
d_call: NA
j_call: TRBJ2-7
cdr3_nt: TGTGCCAGCAGCTTAGTACCGGCGGAGCTACCCTACGAGCAGTACTTC
cdr3_aa: CASSLVPAELPYEQYF